The present T cell receptor (beta chain) was sequenced within a study of CD8 T cells in Susac syndrome. Study results and limitations: The study's TCR sequencing and HLA analysis covered a relatively small number of individuals, and the study acknowledged this.

The CDR3 has 13 amino acids. V gave up 6 bases and J gave up 8 bases, with 16 bases separating them. In blood CD8+ and CD4+ T cells, TCR beta underwent sequencing. TEMRA cells were FACS-enriched, while CD8+ and CD4+ T cells were negatively isolated. An amount of RNA that ranged from roughly 0.45 to 1 ug was reverse transcribed with random hexamers. Amplification of TCR beta CDR3 spanned 54 Vbeta and 13 Jbeta via immunoSEQ multiplex PCR. TCRdb reprocessed the immunoSEQ multiplex PCR reads via MiXCR and lists one record per CDR3 protein. The sample lists under 150,000 distinct CDR3 sequences; 94% were seen once. Details on this clonotype: The antigen is unknown.

Material: CD8+ T cells from PBMCs. The chain has TRBV23-1 and TRBJ1-2, with D maybe TRBD1 (6 bases). TRBV23-1 is an ORF, with its function uncertain. The sequence was collected from a human donor in good health. In DNA form, the CDR3 reads TGCGCCAGCAGAAAGCTCCAGGGGTGGGGCTACACCTTC. Encoded protein: CASRKLQGWGYTF.